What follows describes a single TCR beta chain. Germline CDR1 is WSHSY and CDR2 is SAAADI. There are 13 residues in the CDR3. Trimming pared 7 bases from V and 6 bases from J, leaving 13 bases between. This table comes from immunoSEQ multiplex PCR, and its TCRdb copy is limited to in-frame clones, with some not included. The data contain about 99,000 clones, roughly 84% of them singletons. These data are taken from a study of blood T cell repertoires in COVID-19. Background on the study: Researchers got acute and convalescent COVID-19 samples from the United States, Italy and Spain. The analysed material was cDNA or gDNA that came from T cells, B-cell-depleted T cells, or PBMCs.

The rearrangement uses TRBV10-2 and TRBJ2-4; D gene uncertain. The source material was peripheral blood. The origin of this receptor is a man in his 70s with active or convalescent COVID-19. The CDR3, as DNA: TGCGCCAGCATTTCAGGCATTCTAAACATTCAGTACTTC. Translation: CASISGILNIQYF.